This passage covers 13 T cell receptor beta chains from one sample sequenced in a study of blood T cell repertoires in COVID-19. TCRdb keeps only in-frame clones here, not all; method: immunoSEQ multiplex PCR. The sample lists around 54,000 clones, 90% seen once, with just under 8.5% in the top ten. Sequences were obtained from peripheral blood. The receptors derive from a woman aged 40 to 49 with active COVID-19.

This chain connects TRBV9 to TRBJ2-4, with 7 bases identical to TRBD1. The CDR3 covers 15 residues. J gave up 6 bases and V 3 bases, and 9 bases lay outside the gene matches. CDR1 and CDR2 (germline): SGDLS, YYNGEE. Here the CDR3 reads CASSASMTGLNIQYF. The DNA for the CDR3 is TGTGCCAGCAGCGCCTCTATGACAGGGTTAAACATTCAGTACTTC.

This rearrangement joins TRBV3-1 (or the pseudogene TRBV3-2) to TRBJ2-2, with 8 positions matching TRBD2. Looked up from germline, CDR1 is LGHDT and CDR2 is YNNKEL (reference sequence). V trimming: 2 bases; J trimming: 4 bases; junction bases outside the gene matches: 6. The CDR3 has 16 amino acids. This chain's CDR3 is CASSQLSGALTGELFF. CDR3 bases: TGTGCCAGCAGCCAACTTAGCGGGGCCCTCACCGGGGAGCTGTTTTTT.

The J gene is TRBJ2-1, the V gene TRBV6-1; 8 bases fit TRBD2. The germline gives CDR1 MNHNS, CDR2 SASEGT. The CDR3 consists of 15 residues. The V segment lost 8 bases and the J segment 2 bases; nucleotides outside the gene matches: 8. CDR3 DNA: TGTGCCAGCCTCCAACGGGGGGGGACCTACAATGAGCAGTTCTTC. Translating it yields CASLQRGGTYNEQFF.

This clone appeared once. This chain connects TRBV11-3 to TRBJ2-1; a weak D match, TRBD1 (6 bases). Germline V gives CDR1 SGHNT, CDR2 YENEEA. Trimming left V 3 bases short and J 6 bases short, with 12 bases between. The CDR3 has 14 amino acids. The CDR3 DNA follows: TGTGCCAGCAGCTTCTACCAGGGGTTCAATGAGCAGTTCTTC. Translation: CASSFYQGFNEQFF.

The chain recombines TRBV20-1 with TRBJ2-6; the D gene is possibly TRBD1 (5 bases). CDR1 is DFQATT, CDR2 SNEGSKA, per germline (reference sequence). Trimming took 3 bases from V and 0 from J, leaving 9 bases between them. This CDR3 has 15 residues. The CDR3 loop reads CSASRQHSGANVLTF. The CDR3 region has the DNA TGCAGTGCTAGTCGACAGCACTCTGGGGCCAACGTCCTGACTTTC.

The rearrangement links TRBV6-5 to TRBJ2-2; 7 bases are shared with TRBD1. J was trimmed by 7 bases and V by 2 bases; bases with no gene match: 4. This CDR3 comprises 14 residues. CDR1 is MNHEY and CDR2 is SVGAGI in the germline V gene. The CDR3 loop reads CASSYEGAGGELFF. The CDR3 DNA sequence: TGTGCCAGCAGTTACGAGGGGGCTGGCGGGGAGCTGTTTTTT.

V usage is TRBV4-2 and J usage is TRBJ2-3; 12 nucleotides match TRBD1. V trimming: 0 bases; J trimming: 3 bases; junction bases outside the gene matches: 4. CDR3 length: 17 amino acids. Germline CDR1 reads LGHNA; CDR2 reads YNFKEQ. The CDR3 loop reads CASSQDRDRGQTDTQYF. CDR3 DNA: TGTGCCAGCAGCCAAGACAGGGACAGGGGGCAAACAGATACGCAGTATTTT.

The rearrangement joins TRBV13 to TRBJ2-1; TRBD2 matches 16 bases. The V and J ends lost 5 bases and 4 bases, in that order; junction bases with no gene match: 11. This CDR3 contains 19 residues. Germline V CDR1 and CDR2: PRHDT, FYEKMQ (reference sequence). DNA of the CDR3: TGTGCCAGCAGCCGAGCCGGGACTAGCGGGGGGGCGGGATACAATGAGCAGTTCTTC. Translating it yields CASSRAGTSGGAGYNEQFF.

The V call is TRBV7-2, the J call TRBJ2-1; D is uncertain. Germline V gene data show CDR1 as SGHTA and CDR2 as FQGNSA. V gave up 0 bases and J gave up 4 bases, with 7 bases separating them. CDR3 length equals 14 residues. This chain's CDR3 is CASSLATGYNEQFF. The CDR3 DNA is TGTGCCAGCAGCTTAGCGACTGGTTACAATGAGCAGTTCTTC.

This chain uses TRBV6-1 with TRBJ1-2; TRBD1 is a possible D gene (5 bases). Germline assignment: CDR1 MNHNS and CDR2 SASEGT. V gave up 3 bases and J gave up 8 bases, with 13 bases separating them. This CDR3 spans 13 amino acids. The DNA for the CDR3 is TGTGCCAGCAGTGAGCCCCCTCAGGGAGGCTACACCTTC. Protein product: CASSEPPQGGYTF.

This clone occurred once. The rearrangement links TRBV29-1 to TRBJ2-3; D is perhaps TRBD1 (6 bases). Trimming removed 7 bases from V and 0 bases from J, with 14 bases in between. Germline CDR1 and CDR2: SQVTM and ANQGSEA. CDR3 length: 14 amino acids. The CDR3 sequence: CSAQGTPSTDTQYF. CDR3 DNA: TGCAGCGCACAGGGTACTCCTAGCACAGATACGCAGTATTTT.

The V gene is TRBV10-3, the J gene TRBJ2-1; TRBD2 matches 8 bases. V was clipped by 8 bases and J by 7 bases; unmatched bases: 10. The CDR3 covers 14 residues. The V gene's germline CDR1 is ENHRY and CDR2 SYGVKD. The chain's CDR3 is CAIVPGLERNEQFF. For the CDR3, the DNA is TGTGCCATCGTCCCGGGACTAGAGCGAAATGAGCAGTTCTTC.

CDR3 protein: CASSQDRGLAGGPKTDEQFF. The CDR3 DNA follows: TGTGCCAGCAGCCAAGATCGAGGACTAGCGGGGGGGCCTAAGACGGATGAGCAGTTCTTC. V gene TRBV3-1 (or the pseudogene TRBV3-2) combines with J gene TRBJ2-1, with TRBD2 matching over 15 bases. Germline V gives CDR1 LGHDT, CDR2 YNNKEL (reference sequence). This CDR3 has 20 residues. Trimming at V came to 0 bases and at J to 8 bases, leaving 14 bases not matched to a gene.